This record covers a single TCR beta chain. This specimen comes from a study of control samples from healthy donors and cancer patients. The germline V gene encodes CDR1 LNHDA and CDR2 SQIVND (reference sequence). CDR3 length equals 15 residues. The V end was cut by 4 bases, the J end by 3 bases, with 10 bases between. The table came from immunoSEQ multiplex PCR; TCRdb's copy has only in-frame clones and leaves some out. The sample has tens of thousands of clones; roughly 90% are singletons. The sequencing sample was made of PBMCs. This chain uses TRBV19 with TRBJ1-6; D is possibly TRBD1 (5 bases). The source is a man aged 60 to 75 with head and neck cancer. CDR3 sequence (DNA): TGTGCCAGTAGTAACCGGGACGGCTATAATTCACCCCTCCACTTT. Translation: CASSNRDGYNSPLHF. Based on the CDR3 plus reference TRBV19 and TRBJ1-6, the full variable domain is DGGITQSPKYLFRKEGQNVTLSCEQNLNHDAMYWYRQDPGQGLRLIYYSQIVNDFQKGDIAEGYSVSREKKESFPLTVTSAQKNPTAFYLCASSNRDGYNSPLHFGNGTRLTVT.